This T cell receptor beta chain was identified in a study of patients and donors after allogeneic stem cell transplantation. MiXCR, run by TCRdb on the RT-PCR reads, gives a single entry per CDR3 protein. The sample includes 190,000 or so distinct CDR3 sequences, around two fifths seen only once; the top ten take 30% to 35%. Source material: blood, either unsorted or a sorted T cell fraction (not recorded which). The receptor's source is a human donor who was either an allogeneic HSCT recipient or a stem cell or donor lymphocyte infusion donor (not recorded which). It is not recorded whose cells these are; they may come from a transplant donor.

CDR3 bases: TGTGCCAGCAGCGTAGACGACAGTGGGAATGGGGTTTACAATGAGCAGTTCTTC. This encodes CASSVDDSGNGVYNEQFF. V and J are TRBV9 and TRBJ2-1; a weak D match, TRBD1 (5 bases). Looked up from germline, CDR1 is SGDLS and CDR2 is YYNGEE. This CDR3 spans 18 amino acids. V lost 0 bases to trimming and J lost 4 bases, with 20 bases between them. Variable domain in full (rest from reference TRBV9 and TRBJ2-1): DSGVTQTPKHLITATGQRVTLRCSPRSGDLSVYWYQQSLDQGLQFLIQYYNGEERAKGNILERFSAQQFPDLHSELNLSSLELGDSALYFCASSVDDSGNGVYNEQFFGPGTRLTVL.